Ten or more counts support the clone carrying this T cell receptor (beta chain). Its antigen remains unidentified. This CDR3 is built from 14 residues. The germline V gene encodes CDR1 DFQATT and CDR2 SNEGSKA (reference sequence). The ends lost 6 bases at V and 5 bases at J; junction bases unmatched: 10. This sample is part of a study of neurological immune-mediated disorders. Each CDR3 protein gets one entry after TCRdb re-called the 5' RACE reads with MiXCR. The profile shows 55,000 to 70,000 distinct CDR3 sequences, more than 4.5% of them singletons. General study findings and limits: The greatest degree of TCR clonal expansion was observed in HTLV-1-associated myelopathy, with the lowest in multiple sclerosis, below that of healthy controls. None of the CDR3 amino acid sequences in expanded clones turned up in more than one subject, which points to private repertoires in all groups. Among 34 multiple sclerosis patients, 18 had repertoires that phylogenetic grouping placed in one related-CDR3 cluster, a possible signature.

The sequenced sample was PBMCs. This TCR was sampled from a human donor with multiple sclerosis. The donor label of this sample is uncertain. The chain combines TRBV20-1 with TRBJ1-2; 9 bases align to TRBD1. The CDR3 DNA is TGCAGTGCGACTACAGGGGGCCGAGGGTATGGCTACACCTTC. Residues: CSATTGGRGYGYTF.